The 15 T cell receptor beta chains below all came from one sample that was sequenced in a study of post-analysis software for immune sequencing data. Libraries were made from TCR beta cDNA, and they carried unique molecular identifiers. TCRdb called the PCR reads again in MiXCR, with one record for every CDR3 protein. The profile covers 400,000 to 500,000 distinct CDR3 sequences, with 39% appearing a single time and less than 8% taken by the ten largest. These TCRs are of unknown antigen specificity. General observations from the study: In patients, about 5 TRBV segments were more frequent than in controls, with TRBV5-6, TRBV5-1 and TRBV20-1 among them.

The specimen sequenced was blood. The source is a girl aged 2 to 9 with multiple sclerosis.

The chain employs TRBV28 and TRBJ2-5; D could derive from TRBD1 or TRBD2 (5 bases each). The last part of the DNA fits TRBJ2-7 better; the J call may be wrong. The V gene's germline CDR1 is MDHEN and CDR2 SYDVKM. There are 16 residues in the CDR3. CDR3 in DNA: TGTGCCAGCAGACCCCACGGGACGGCGATTGGCTACGAGCAGTACTTC. Protein sequence: CASRPHGTAIGYEQYF.

The chain has TRBV28 and TRBJ2-5; D is possibly TRBD1 (6 bases). The tail of the sequence fits TRBJ2-7 better, so the J call may be wrong. Germline assignment: CDR1 MDHEN and CDR2 SYDVKM. This CDR3 has 13 residues. CDR3: CASSPSQGHEQYF. DNA for the CDR3: TGTGCCAGCAGTCCGAGCCAGGGGCACGAGCAGTACTTC.

This chain joins TRBV12-3 or TRBV12-4 and TRBJ2-1; D unresolved. Trimming took 3 bases from V and 6 from J, leaving 9 bases between them. The CDR3 is 13 residues long. Here the CDR3 DNA reads TGTGCCAGCAGTTTCAGTTCCCCCAATGAGCAGTTCTTC. Protein: CASSFSSPNEQFF.

This clonotype was counted only a few times. This rearrangement joins TRBV5-1 to TRBJ2-5, with D possibly matching TRBD2 (5 bases). V shed 5 bases and J shed 4 bases, with 15 bases lying between them. CDR3 length: 14 amino acids. Germline loops: CDR1 SGHRS, CDR2 YFSETQ. CDR3 in DNA: TGCGCCAGCAGGATTAGCGAGCTGGGAGAGACCCAGTACTTC. Residues: CASRISELGETQYF.

The chain is built from TRBV6-5 and TRBJ2-7; D is tentatively TRBD1 or TRBD2 (5 bases each). The V gene's germline CDR1 is MNHEY and CDR2 SVGAGI. CDR3 length equals 15 residues. V was pared by 2 bases and J by 3 bases, with 14 bases between. The CDR3 DNA reads TGTGCCAGCAGTTACCCCTGGGGGATCTACTACGAGCAGTACTTC. This sequence encodes CASSYPWGIYYEQYF.

This clonotype was observed a few times. The V gene is TRBV7-2, the J gene TRBJ2-1, with TRBD2 matching 7 bases. CDR3 length: 15 amino acids. With V trimmed by 3 bases and J by 4 bases, 6 bases remained unmatched. CDR1 is SGHTA, CDR2 FQGNSA, per germline. CDR3 protein: CASSFWLAEYNEQFF. In DNA, the CDR3 is TGTGCCAGCAGCTTCTGGCTAGCGGAATACAATGAGCAGTTCTTC.

V usage is TRBV27 and J usage is TRBJ1-1; no clear D gene. Trimming took 2 bases from V and 6 from J, leaving 10 bases between them. The CDR3 contains 13 residues. The germline gives CDR1 MNHEY, CDR2 SMNVEV (reference sequence). The CDR3 region has the DNA TGTGCCAGCAGTTTAGGGGTAGAGGCTGAAGCTTTCTTT. Protein product: CASSLGVEAEAFF.

This clonotype has more than one count but fewer than ten. This chain links TRBV12-3 or TRBV12-4 with TRBJ1-2; D unclear. V was shortened by 5 bases and J by 8 bases, with 12 bases between the two germline ends. The CDR3 runs to 12 residues. The CDR3 reads CASSETPFGYTF. The DNA for the CDR3 is TGTGCCAGCAGTGAGACTCCTTTCGGCTACACCTTC.

The CDR3 nucleotides are TGTGCCAGCAGCCGCCGATTGGGGGGAAACAATGAGCAGTTCTTC. It translates to CASSRRLGGNNEQFF. The J gene is TRBJ2-1, the V gene TRBV7-6, with a weak D call TRBD2 (6 bases). This CDR3 is 15 amino acids long. V lost 5 bases and J lost 5, with 16 bases in between. In germline, CDR1 is SGHVS, CDR2 FNYEAQ.

The gene calls are TRBV7-2 and TRBJ1-4; D gene unclear. Germline assignment: CDR1 SGHTA and CDR2 FQGNSA. There are 13 residues in the CDR3. V lost 5 bases, J lost 0 bases, and 4 bases lay in between. CDR3 sequence (DNA): TGTGCCAGCAGCCCCCCAACTAATGAAAAACTGTTTTTT. Translated, it gives CASSPPTNEKLFF.

This clonotype was detected a few times. This chain connects TRBV6-5 to TRBJ2-3; no clear D. This CDR3 comprises 14 residues. V was clipped by 0 bases and J by 2 bases, with 6 bases between them. Germline V gene data show CDR1 as MNHEY and CDR2 as SVGAGI. The CDR3 region has the DNA TGTGCCAGCAGTTACTCTACAGCCACAGATACGCAGTATTTT. Translated, it gives CASSYSTATDTQYF.

The V call is TRBV7-2, the J call TRBJ2-1, with TRBD2 matching 9 bases. The CDR3 loop spans 16 amino acids. Germline trimming cut 5 bases from V and 2 bases from J; bases unmatched to any gene: 7. The germline CDR1 and CDR2 sequences are SGHTA and FQGNSA. This chain's CDR3 is CASSEPGLATYNEQFF. The CDR3 nucleotides are TGTGCCAGCAGCGAGCCGGGACTAGCTACCTACAATGAGCAGTTCTTC.

This clonotype was recorded once. The rearrangement uses TRBV5-5 and TRBJ2-7, with D hard to call. The J call may be mistaken, given a closer DNA end match to TRBJ2-4. Germline loops: CDR1 SGHKS, CDR2 YYEKEE (reference sequence). There are 15 residues in the CDR3. The CDR3 is CASSPRTEQPNIQYF. The CDR3 bases are TGTGCCAGCAGCCCCCGGACGGAACAACCAAACATTCAGTACTTC.

J is TRBJ1-5 and V is TRBV29-1; D ambiguous. V lost 5 bases, J lost 0 bases, and 11 bases lay in between. Looked up from germline, CDR1 is SQVTM and CDR2 is ANQGSEA. The CDR3 extends over 14 amino acids. CDR3 bases: TGCAGCGTTAGTGACGGCTATAGCAATCAGCCCCAGCATTTT. Translation gives CSVSDGYSNQPQHF.

This sequence joins TRBV29-1 and TRBJ1-1; the D is unclear. Trimming took off 4 bases at V and 1 base at J, with 13 bases between the two ends. This CDR3 has 14 amino acids. Germline-derived CDR1 and CDR2 are SQVTM and ANQGSEA. CDR3 in amino acids: CSVATQPRNTEAFF. DNA for the CDR3: TGCAGCGTTGCTACACAGCCAAGGAACACTGAAGCTTTCTTT.